This passage covers 6 T cell receptor beta chains from one sample sequenced in a study of shared clonotypes between healthy human individuals. Data came from immunoSEQ multiplex PCR; TCRdb stores just in-frame clones and leaves some out. The sample gives 400,000 to 550,000 clones, 79% of which show up once; approximately 12% is in the top ten. The specimen was PBMCs. Receptor source: a woman between 35 and 50 years old in good health. Some clones in this sample may be carry-over from other donors' samples.

The rearrangement joins TRBV6-5 to TRBJ2-7; D unresolved. Germline-derived CDR1 and CDR2 are MNHEY and SVGAGI. The V end lost 5 bases, the J end lost 10 bases, and 9 bases lay between the germline ends. The CDR3 totals 10 residues. CDR3 in amino acids: CASSEWKQYF. CDR3 in DNA: TGTGCCAGCAGTGAATGGAAACAGTACTTC.

This sequence joins TRBV11-1 and TRBJ2-1, with D unresolved. The germline V and J ends were trimmed by 5 bases and 2 bases, with 13 bases remaining between them. Germline V gene sequence: CDR1 SGHAT, CDR2 FQDESV (reference sequence). The CDR3 totals 15 residues. Here the CDR3 reads CASSPTRTPYNEQFF. In DNA form, the CDR3 reads TGTGCCAGCAGCCCGACCCGCACACCCTACAATGAGCAGTTCTTC. Looking up the rest from reference TRBV11-1 and TRBJ2-1 gives the full variable domain: EAEVAQSPRYKITEKSQAVAFWCDPISGHATLYWYRQILGQGPELLVQFQDESVVDDSQLPKDRFSAERLKGVDSTLKIQPAELGDSAMYLCASSPTRTPYNEQFFGPGTRLTVL.

This chain uses TRBV7-9 with TRBJ2-7; D remains unclear. Germline CDR1 SEHNR, CDR2 FQNEAQ (reference sequence). This CDR3 spans 14 amino acids. The V end was cut by 1 base, the J end by 6 bases, with 13 bases between. This CDR3 reads CASSLGGDVREQYF. In DNA form, the CDR3 reads TGTGCCAGCAGCTTAGGCGGCGACGTTCGCGAGCAGTACTTC.

The V gene is TRBV19, the J gene TRBJ2-1; D uncertain. Trimming took off 8 bases at V and 7 bases at J, with 21 bases between the two ends. CDR1 and CDR2 from the germline V gene are LNHDA and SQIVND (reference sequence). The CDR3 length is 15 residues. The CDR3 region is CASPSEAAVGNEQFF. CDR3 in DNA: TGTGCCAGTCCTTCTGAAGCTGCCGTGGGGAATGAGCAGTTCTTC.

The chain employs TRBV18 and TRBJ2-1; tentatively, D is TRBD2 (5 bases). Trimming removed 2 bases at V and 0 bases at J, with 11 bases between. Germline V gives CDR1 KGHSH, CDR2 LQKENI. CDR3 length equals 16 residues. CDR3 DNA: TGTGCCAGCTCACCAGCGGGCTCTCCCTCCTACAATGAGCAGTTCTTC. Amino acids: CASSPAGSPSYNEQFF. Together with reference TRBV18 and TRBJ2-1, the CDR3 gives the full variable domain: NAGVMQNPRHLVRRRGQEARLRCSPMKGHSHVYWYRQLPEEGLKFMVYLQKENIIDESGMPKERFSAEFPKEGPSILRIQQVVRGDSAAYFCASSPAGSPSYNEQFFGPGTRLTVL.

V usage is TRBV11-2 and J usage is TRBJ2-1; D gene ambiguous. Germline values: CDR1 SGHAT, CDR2 FQNNGV. Deletions cut 0 bases from V and 9 bases from J, with 15 bases between. The CDR3 is made up of 15 amino acids. CDR3 in amino acids: CASSLDRVGISEQFF. The CDR3 DNA reads TGTGCCAGCAGCTTAGATCGCGTGGGGATTAGTGAGCAGTTCTTC.